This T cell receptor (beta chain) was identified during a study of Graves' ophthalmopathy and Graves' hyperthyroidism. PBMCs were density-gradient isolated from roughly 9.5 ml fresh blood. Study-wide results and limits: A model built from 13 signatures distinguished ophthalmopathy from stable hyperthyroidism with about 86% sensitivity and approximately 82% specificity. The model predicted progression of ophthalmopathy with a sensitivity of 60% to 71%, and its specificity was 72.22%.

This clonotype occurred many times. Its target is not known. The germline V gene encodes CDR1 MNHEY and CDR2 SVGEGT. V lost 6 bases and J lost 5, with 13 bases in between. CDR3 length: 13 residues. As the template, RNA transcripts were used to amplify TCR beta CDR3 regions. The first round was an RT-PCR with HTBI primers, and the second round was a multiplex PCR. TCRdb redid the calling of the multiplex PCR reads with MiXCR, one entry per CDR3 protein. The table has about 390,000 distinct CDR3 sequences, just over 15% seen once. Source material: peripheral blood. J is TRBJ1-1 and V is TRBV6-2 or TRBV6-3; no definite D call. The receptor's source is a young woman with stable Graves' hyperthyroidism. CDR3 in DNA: TGTGCCAGCAGACCTCCCCCGGGGACTGAAGCTTTCTTT. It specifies CASRPPPGTEAFF.